This passage covers 27 T cell receptor beta chains from one sample sequenced in a study of blood T cell repertoires in COVID-19. Measured with immunoSEQ multiplex PCR; TCRdb has only the in-frame clones, and not every one. The data show approximately 350,000 clones, with around 88% seen just once and around 7.5% held by the top ten. Sequencing was carried out using peripheral blood. The receptors shown here come from a woman in her sixties or seventies with COVID-19, enrolled during active disease.

The chain is built from TRBV2 and TRBJ2-5, with D unclear. V was cut by 7 bases and J by 5 bases, with 17 bases left in between. This CDR3 is built from 14 residues. CDR1 SNHLY and CDR2 FYNNEI come from the germline V gene. The CDR3 DNA follows: TGTGCCAGCACCGGAGCCCCGGGTGGGGAGACCCAGTACTTC. Residues: CASTGAPGGETQYF.

V usage is TRBV18 and J usage is TRBJ2-7, with 7 bases lining up with TRBD1. V was clipped by 3 bases and J by 6 bases; unmatched bases: 8. This CDR3 region has 14 residues. Germline loops: CDR1 KGHSH, CDR2 LQKENI. CDR3 loop: CASSPMTGTGEQYF. The CDR3 nucleotides are TGTGCCAGCTCACCCATGACAGGGACGGGCGAGCAGTACTTC. Together with reference TRBV18 and TRBJ2-7, the CDR3 gives the full variable domain: NAGVMQNPRHLVRRRGQEARLRCSPMKGHSHVYWYRQLPEEGLKFMVYLQKENIIDESGMPKERFSAEFPKEGPSILRIQQVVRGDSAAYFCASSPMTGTGEQYFGPGTRLTVT.

The rearrangement uses TRBV7-3 and TRBJ2-1, with a tentative D call TRBD2 (5 bases). CDR3 size: 12 residues. V lost 5 bases and J lost 10, with 12 bases in between. Germline-derived CDR1 and CDR2 are SGHTA and FQGTGA. The CDR3 DNA is TGTGCCAGCAGCCAGGCCGGGAAGGAGCAGTTCTTC. Its protein is CASSQAGKEQFF.

The chain combines TRBV7-8 with TRBJ2-7; D is possibly TRBD2 (5 bases). This CDR3 region has 15 residues. The germline gives CDR1 SGHVS, CDR2 FQNEAQ. The V gene lost 0 bases and the J gene lost 5 bases, with 14 bases spanning the gap. DNA of the CDR3: TGTGCCAGCAGCTTAGCGGCGACATTGACTAACGAGCAGTACTTC. Protein sequence: CASSLAATLTNEQYF.

The rearrangement uses TRBV15 and TRBJ1-3; 9 bases match TRBD1. This CDR3 has 16 amino acids. Germline CDR1 is LNHNV and CDR2 is YYDKDF (reference sequence). After removal of 4 bases from V and 0 bases from J, the junction contained 4 bases not matched to a gene. CDR3 in DNA: TGTGCCACCAGCACGGACAGGGGACGCTCTGGAAACACCATATATTTT. The encoded protein is CATSTDRGRSGNTIYF.

V is TRBV7-7 and J is TRBJ2-7, with 9 bases fitting TRBD2. Trimming at V came to 1 base and at J to 3 bases, leaving 4 bases not matched to a gene. CDR1 is SSHAT, CDR2 FNYEAQ, per germline (reference sequence). The CDR3 has 15 residues. As DNA, the CDR3 is TGTGCCAGCAGCTTAGGAGCGGGGGGACTCTACGAGCAGTACTTC. Translation: CASSLGAGGLYEQYF. The full variable domain, completed using reference TRBV7-7 and TRBJ2-7, is GAGVSQSPRYKVTKRGQDVTLRCDPISSHATLYWYQQALGQGPEFLTYFNYEAQPDKSGLPSDRFSAERPEGSISTLTIQRTEQRDSAMYRCASSLGAGGLYEQYFGPGTRLTVT.

Here the CDR3 DNA reads TGTGCCAGCACCACTGACAGGCGCTATGGCTACACCTTC. It encodes CASTTDRRYGYTF. The chain carries TRBV6-5 and TRBJ1-2, with a tentative D call TRBD1 (6 bases). Germline CDR1 MNHEY, CDR2 SVGAGI. The CDR3 contains 13 residues. Trimming left V 7 bases short and J 4 bases short, with 13 bases between.

This sequence joins TRBV7-8 and TRBJ1-2; no clear D gene. This CDR3 comprises 14 residues. The germline V gene has CDR1 SGHVS and CDR2 FQNEAQ. With 3 bases removed from V and 2 bases from J, the gap between germline ends came to 10 bases. For the CDR3, the DNA is TGTGCCAGCAGCTTCACCACCGGGAACTATGGCTACACCTTC. Translated, it gives CASSFTTGNYGYTF.

The chain recombines TRBV2 with TRBJ1-6; a possible D gene is TRBD1 (5 bases). This CDR3 has 16 amino acids. V gave up 1 base and J gave up 9 bases, with 16 bases separating them. Germline assignment: CDR1 SNHLY and CDR2 FYNNEI. Here the CDR3 DNA reads TGTGCCAGCAGTGAAGGCACTGGGACTGGTTTTTCACCCCTCCACTTT. This translates into CASSEGTGTGFSPLHF. The full variable domain, in which reference TRBV2 and TRBJ1-6 provide the parts outside the CDR3, is EPEVTQTPSHQVTQMGQEVILRCVPISNHLYFYWYRQILGQKVEFLVSFYNNEISEKSEIFDDQFSVERPDGSNFTLKIRSTKLEDSAMYFCASSEGTGTGFSPLHFGNGTRLTVT.

This clone has a single count. Other DNA sequences from this sample encode an identical CDR3 as well. The CDR3 DNA follows: TGTGCCAGCTCACCGACAGGGGGCAATGAGCAGTTCTTC. Translating it yields CASSPTGGNEQFF. The rearrangement uses TRBV18 and TRBJ2-1; 9 nucleotides match TRBD1. J gave up 6 bases and V 3 bases, and 0 bases lay outside the gene matches. This CDR3 is built from 13 residues. Germline-derived CDR1 and CDR2 are KGHSH and LQKENI. The complete variable domain, with remaining parts taken from reference TRBV18 and TRBJ2-1, reads NAGVMQNPRHLVRRRGQEARLRCSPMKGHSHVYWYRQLPEEGLKFMVYLQKENIIDESGMPKERFSAEFPKEGPSILRIQQVVRGDSAAYFCASSPTGGNEQFFGPGTRLTVL.

J is TRBJ1-2 and V is TRBV6-1; D may be TRBD1 (6 bases). This CDR3 has 16 amino acids. V dropped 1 base and J dropped 6 bases, with 18 bases sitting between them. The germline V gene encodes CDR1 MNHNS and CDR2 SASEGT. CDR3 sequence: CASSEVSSNRENGYTF. DNA for the CDR3: TGTGCCAGCAGTGAAGTAAGCAGTAACAGGGAGAATGGCTACACCTTC.

J is TRBJ1-1 and V is TRBV4-1; the match to TRBD1 covers 7 bases. The CDR3 is made up of 12 amino acids. Trimming took 4 bases from V and 8 from J; bases not matched to a gene: 4. The germline CDR1 and CDR2 sequences are MGHRA and YSYEKL. For the CDR3, the DNA is TGCGCCAGCAGCCCCCGGGACAGAGAAGCTTTCTTT. Translating it yields CASSPRDREAFF.

This clone was observed a few times. The rearrangement uses TRBV18 and TRBJ2-3, with 8 bases lining up with TRBD2. The CDR3 has 15 amino acids. Germline CDR1 is KGHSH and CDR2 is LQKENI. Germline trimming cut 3 bases from V and 2 bases from J; bases unmatched to any gene: 4. The DNA of the CDR3 is TGTGCCAGCTCACCGGGAGCGGGGGTCACAGATACGCAGTATTTT. Its protein is CASSPGAGVTDTQYF. Full variable domain (remainder filled in from reference TRBV18 and TRBJ2-3): NAGVMQNPRHLVRRRGQEARLRCSPMKGHSHVYWYRQLPEEGLKFMVYLQKENIIDESGMPKERFSAEFPKEGPSILRIQQVVRGDSAAYFCASSPGAGVTDTQYFGPGTRLTVL.

The rearrangement uses TRBV9 and TRBJ2-1, with 11 positions matching TRBD2. The CDR3 extends over 19 amino acids. Looked up from germline, CDR1 is SGDLS and CDR2 is YYNGEE. Trimming removed 0 bases from V and 1 base from J; junction bases left unmatched: 9. The CDR3 is CASSVGDSGGALSYNEQFF. Written as DNA, the CDR3 is TGTGCCAGCAGCGTAGGTGATAGCGGGGGGGCCTTGTCCTACAATGAGCAGTTCTTC.

This chain uses TRBV2 with TRBJ1-1; TRBD1 matches at 7 bases. The V gene's germline CDR1 is SNHLY and CDR2 FYNNEI. The CDR3 runs to 12 residues. V was pared by 7 bases and J by 4 bases, with 3 bases of the junction left unmatched. The CDR3 spells CASTPGGTEAFF. The CDR3 nucleotides are TGTGCCAGCACCCCAGGGGGCACTGAAGCTTTCTTT.

V usage is TRBV6-5 and J usage is TRBJ1-4; 7 bases line up with TRBD1. The germline CDR1 and CDR2 sequences are MNHEY and SVGAGI. The CDR3 length is 15 residues. V shed 6 bases and J 4 bases; nucleotides not matched to a gene: 8. CDR3 bases: TGTGCCAGCAGACCATACAGGGGAGTTAATGAAAAACTGTTTTTT. Its protein product is CASRPYRGVNEKLFF.

The chain joins TRBV19 to TRBJ2-1, with a weak D call TRBD2 (6 bases). V gave up 1 base and J gave up 8 bases, with 12 bases separating them. The germline CDR1 and CDR2 sequences are LNHDA and SQIVND (reference sequence). This CDR3 is 14 amino acids long. CDR3 nucleotides: TGTGCCAGTAGTATAGTGGAGGGATGGGATGAGCAGTTCTTC. This gives the protein CASSIVEGWDEQFF.

The gene calls are TRBV2 and TRBJ2-1; 9 nucleotides agree with TRBD2. Trimming removed 1 base from V and 4 bases from J; junction bases left unmatched: 2. CDR3 size: 15 residues. Germline loops: CDR1 SNHLY, CDR2 FYNNEI. The CDR3 is CASSEGLAAYNEQFF. The CDR3 coding sequence is TGTGCCAGCAGTGAAGGACTAGCGGCGTACAATGAGCAGTTCTTC.

The chain carries TRBV29-1 and TRBJ1-2; D is possibly TRBD1 (6 bases). This CDR3 has 19 amino acids. Trimming pared 0 bases from V and 7 bases from J, leaving 30 bases between. Per germline, CDR1 SQVTM and CDR2 ANQGSEA. CDR3 loop: CSVEDRRGADSPPRGGYTF. The CDR3, as DNA: TGCAGCGTTGAAGATCGAAGGGGTGCGGACAGCCCCCCCCGGGGTGGCTACACCTTC.

The chain links TRBV4-1 to TRBJ2-7; 14 nucleotides line up with TRBD2. The CDR3 sequence is 16 residues long. Germline assignment: CDR1 MGHRA and CDR2 YSYEKL. V trimming: 4 bases; J trimming: 7 bases; junction bases outside the gene matches: 9. In DNA form, the CDR3 reads TGCGCCAGCAGCCGGACGGCGGGACTAGCGGGGGTTGAGCAGTACTTC. As protein: CASSRTAGLAGVEQYF.

The chain recombines TRBV5-4 with TRBJ2-3, with D maybe TRBD2 (6 bases). Germline CDR1 and CDR2: SGHNT and YYREEE (reference sequence). The V end lost 0 bases, the J end lost 4 bases, and 15 bases lay between the germline ends. The CDR3 consists of 16 residues. CDR3 nucleotide sequence: TGTGCCAGCAGCTTGGGAGGGACTCAAGCCCCAGATACGCAGTATTTT. Translating gives CASSLGGTQAPDTQYF.

V is TRBV6-1 and J is TRBJ1-2, with 8 bases aligning to TRBD1. Per the germline V gene, CDR1 is MNHNS and CDR2 is SASEGT. The CDR3 length is 18 residues. With 4 bases clipped from V and 3 bases from J, the junction kept 16 bases outside the gene matches. The CDR3 loop is CASSAGGTGLGNYYGYTF. The CDR3 coding sequence is TGTGCCAGCAGTGCCGGCGGGACAGGCCTCGGTAATTACTATGGCTACACCTTC.

The V and J genes are TRBV9 and TRBJ2-3; 7 bases match TRBD2. The CDR3 runs to 17 residues. Trimming took 3 bases from V and 1 from J; bases not matched to a gene: 11. Germline V gene sequence: CDR1 SGDLS, CDR2 YYNGEE. CDR3: CASSARPRGDGTDTQYF. The CDR3 bases are TGTGCCAGCAGCGCTCGACCTCGGGGGGACGGCACAGATACGCAGTATTTT.

This chain uses TRBV23-1 with TRBJ1-2; D perhaps matches TRBD1 (5 bases). TRBV23-1 is given ORF status, its function remaining uncertain. Trimming stripped 3 bases from V and 3 bases from J, with 17 bases between. CDR3 length equals 16 residues. CDR3 sequence (DNA): TGCGCCAGCAGTCAGGCCCACGGGGACTACGACTATGGCTACACCTTC. Its protein product is CASSQAHGDYDYGYTF.

This chain uses TRBV18 with TRBJ2-5; tentatively, D is TRBD1 (5 bases). Trimming removed 0 bases at V and 2 bases at J, with 10 bases between. This CDR3 contains 15 residues. Germline CDR1 is KGHSH and CDR2 is LQKENI. CDR3 bases: TGTGCCAGCTCACCACCGCTGACAGAACAAGAGACCCAGTACTTC. As protein: CASSPPLTEQETQYF. The variable domain in full, completed from reference TRBV18 and TRBJ2-5, reads NAGVMQNPRHLVRRRGQEARLRCSPMKGHSHVYWYRQLPEEGLKFMVYLQKENIIDESGMPKERFSAEFPKEGPSILRIQQVVRGDSAAYFCASSPPLTEQETQYFGPGTRLLVL.

This clone was seen just once. The chain carries TRBV2 and TRBJ2-2, with D perhaps matching TRBD1 (6 bases). V was pared by 2 bases and J by 1 base, with 11 bases between. CDR1 SNHLY and CDR2 FYNNEI come from the germline V gene. The CDR3 has 16 amino acids. CDR3 coding DNA: TGTGCCAGCAGTGAACTACAGGGTTGGAACACCGGGGAGCTGTTTTTT. Protein sequence: CASSELQGWNTGELFF. Full variable domain (missing parts from reference TRBV2 and TRBJ2-2): EPEVTQTPSHQVTQMGQEVILRCVPISNHLYFYWYRQILGQKVEFLVSFYNNEISEKSEIFDDQFSVERPDGSNFTLKIRSTKLEDSAMYFCASSELQGWNTGELFFGEGSRLTVL.

This chain uses TRBV18 with TRBJ1-2; 7 nucleotides align to TRBD1. Germline CDR1 KGHSH, CDR2 LQKENI. V lost 3 bases to trimming and J lost 4 bases; unmatched junction nucleotides: 5. The CDR3 runs 14 residues. CDR3 in amino acids: CASSPMGQLYGYTF. CDR3 DNA sequence: TGTGCCAGCTCACCGATGGGACAGCTCTATGGCTACACCTTC.